This T cell receptor (beta chain) stems from a study of shared clonotypes between healthy human individuals. Study-level background: Each donor had three CD4 naive, three CD4 memory, two CD8 naive and one CD8 memory plate.

The CDR3 length is 16 residues. V was pared by 5 bases and J by 4 bases, with 10 bases of the junction left unmatched. Germline V gene lookup returns CDR1 MDHEN and CDR2 SYDVKM. Deep-level running was used for the assay. For each subset, genomic DNA was distributed in equal portions over several immunoSEQ plates. Sequencing was performed with immunoSEQ multiplex PCR; in TCRdb, only in-frame clones are kept and a portion is missing. The repertoire holds fewer than 2.5 million clones, with roughly 93% as singletons. This chain connects TRBV28 to TRBJ2-2; 7 nucleotides align to TRBD1. The specimen was naive CD4+ T cells from PBMCs. Subset noted: CD45RA+ positively selected. This sequence was found in a man aged 18 to 35 in good health. Some clones in this sample may be carry-over from other donors' samples. CDR3 DNA sequence: TGTGCCAGCAGTGACCCTGGGACAGCTATCACCGGGGAGCTGTTTTTT. It specifies CASSDPGTAITGELFF. The full variable domain, in which reference TRBV28 and TRBJ2-2 provide the parts outside the CDR3, is DVKVTQSSRYLVKRTGEKVFLECVQDMDHENMFWYRQDPGLGLRLIYFSYDVKMKEKGDIPEGYSVSREKKERFSLILESASTNQTSMYLCASSDPGTAITGELFFGEGSRLTVL.